This T cell receptor (beta chain) came from a study of cytomegalovirus exposure and HLA in healthy donors. Of note for this clone: As yet, its antigen is unknown.

Overall study findings and caveats: What was likely a sequencing artifact was a cluster of highly shared sequence variants. In a later analysis, at a false discovery rate of 0.05, 16,951 TCR beta sequences matched HLA alleles.

PCR employed 60 Vbeta and 13 Jbeta primers. This table comes from immunoSEQ multiplex PCR, and its TCRdb copy is limited to in-frame clones, with some not included. The sample holds some 130,000 clones, 60% to 85% seen once. Germline trimming cut 5 bases from V and 4 bases from J; bases unmatched to any gene: 7. Per the germline V gene, CDR1 is MNHEY and CDR2 is SMNVEV (reference sequence). The CDR3 is 15 residues long. This sequence was found in a female donor in good health and CMV-seropositive. The chain employs TRBV27 and TRBJ1-5, with 8 bases identical to TRBD1. Sequenced material: PBMCs. DNA of the CDR3: TGTGCCAGCAGTGCCCGGACAGGGTCTAATCAGCCCCAGCATTTT. It encodes CASSARTGSNQPQHF.